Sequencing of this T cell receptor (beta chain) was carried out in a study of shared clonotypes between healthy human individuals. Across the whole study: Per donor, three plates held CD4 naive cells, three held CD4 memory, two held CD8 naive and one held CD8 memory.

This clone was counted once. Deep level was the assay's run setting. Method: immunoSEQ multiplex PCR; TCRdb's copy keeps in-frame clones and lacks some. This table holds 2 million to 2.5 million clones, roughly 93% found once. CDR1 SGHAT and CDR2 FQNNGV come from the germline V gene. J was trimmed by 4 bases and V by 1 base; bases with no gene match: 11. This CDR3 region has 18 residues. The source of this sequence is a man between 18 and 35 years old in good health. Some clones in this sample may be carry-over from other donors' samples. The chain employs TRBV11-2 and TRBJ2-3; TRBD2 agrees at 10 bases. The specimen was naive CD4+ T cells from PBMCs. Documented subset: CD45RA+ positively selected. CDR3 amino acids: CASSLAFKASGSSDTQYF. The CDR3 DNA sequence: TGTGCCAGCAGCTTAGCGTTTAAGGCTAGCGGGAGTTCAGATACGCAGTATTTT.